The present entry profiles one T cell receptor beta chain with its context. No antigen is known for it. These data belong to a study of beta chain features in type 1 diabetes. Findings and limits, study-wide: Individuals with type 1 diabetes displayed fewer insertions and more deletions at VDJ junctions.

The investigators reverse transcribed all of the isolated RNA, so they sequenced expressed TCRB transcripts. Sequencing was performed with immunoSEQ multiplex PCR; in TCRdb, only in-frame clones are kept and a portion is missing. The sample comprises 240,000 or so clones, around 65% of which are singletons, and about 0.05% rests with the top ten. This CDR3 has 15 residues. V was clipped by 6 bases and J by 5 bases, with 17 bases between them. Germline V lookup: CDR1 SEHNR, CDR2 FQNEAQ (reference sequence). This sequence joins TRBV7-9 and TRBJ2-1; D perhaps matches TRBD1 (6 bases). The sequencing input was naive CD4+ T cells from blood. The origin of this receptor is a man aged 30 to 45 in good health. CDR3 DNA: TGTGCCAGCAGGCCAGCCAGGGGTATCGACAATGAGCAGTTCTTC. As protein: CASRPARGIDNEQFF.